The rows below give T cell receptor beta chains drawn from one sample of a study of CD8 T cells in Susac syndrome. TCRdb re-called the immunoSEQ multiplex PCR reads through MiXCR, storing one row per CDR3 protein. This table has around 270,000 distinct CDR3 sequences, 89% appearing once. The sequenced sample consisted of CD8+ T cells from PBMCs. Source of these receptors: a human donor with multiple sclerosis. The CDR3 runs from the conserved cysteine through the conserved F or W. D genes are given only for firm matches. Where a row states a size, it is once, few, many or the class of an expanded clone; other rows omit it.

TRBD1 TRBJ2-1 TRBV4-3 NA CASSQDQDRSYNEQFF TGCGCCAGCAGCCAAGATCAGGACAGGTCCTACAATGAGCAGTTCTTC
TRBD1 TRBJ2-6 TRBV28 NA CASSWGQASGANVLTF TGTGCCAGCAGTTGGGGACAGGCCTCTGGGGCCAACGTCCTGACTTTC
NA TRBJ2-5 TRBV7-2 NA CASSLSPPGSKETQYF TGTGCCAGCAGCTTATCTCCCCCAGGATCTAAGGAGACCCAGTACTTC
NA TRBJ1-6 TRBV28 NA CASSLLAPDSLHSPLHF TGTGCCAGCAGTTTATTAGCCCCGGACAGCCTACATTCACCCCTCCACTTT
NA TRBJ2-7 TRBV6-1 NA CASSWNSPYEQYF TGTGCCAGCAGTTGGAACAGTCCCTACGAGCAGTACTTC
TRBD1 TRBJ1-2 TRBV6-1 few CASTGTGAFPNYGYTF TGTGCCAGCACCGGGACAGGGGCTTTCCCTAACTATGGCTACACCTTC
NA TRBJ1-1 TRBV6-4 NA CASSDVGSGTEAFF TGTGCCAGCAGTGACGTGGGCAGCGGCACTGAAGCTTTCTTT
NA TRBJ1-3 TRBV20-1 NA CSARDSTGLSGNTIYF TGCAGTGCTAGAGATTCGACAGGACTGAGTGGAAACACCATATATTTT
NA TRBJ2-6 TRBV5-6 NA CASSLDIQTLSGANVLTF TGTGCCAGCAGCTTGGACATTCAAACTCTCTCTGGGGCCAACGTCCTGACTTTC
TRBD1 TRBJ2-7 TRBV4-2 few CASSQRTGGVDEQYF TGTGCCAGCAGCCAACGGACAGGGGGCGTGGACGAGCAGTACTTC
NA TRBJ2-7 TRBV12-3/TRBV12-4 NA CASSFIKAEQYF TGTGCCAGCAGTTTTATAAAGGCCGAGCAGTACTTC
NA TRBJ1-2 TRBV29-1 NA CSVEGGGGYGYTF TGCAGCGTTGAAGGAGGGGGTGGCTATGGCTACACCTTC
TRBD2 TRBJ2-1 TRBV19 NA CASSDPSAGGPNEQFF TGTGCCAGTAGTGACCCCTCGGCGGGAGGGCCAAATGAGCAGTTCTTC
TRBD2 TRBJ2-1 TRBV28 NA CASSRLAGSSYNEQFF TGTGCCAGCAGCCGGCTAGCGGGGTCCTCCTACAATGAGCAGTTCTTC
NA TRBJ2-7 TRBV19 NA CASSLTTVTNEQYF TGTGCCAGTAGTTTGACGACAGTGACCAACGAGCAGTACTTC
NA TRBJ2-1 TRBV6-2/TRBV6-3 NA CASRYQGGEQFF TGTGCCAGCAGGTATCAGGGGGGTGAGCAGTTCTTC
NA TRBJ2-1 TRBV20-1 NA CSAPDEGGPYNEQFF TGCAGTGCTCCGGACGAGGGGGGGCCCTACAATGAGCAGTTCTTC
NA TRBJ2-5 TRBV7-8 NA CASSSNVETQYF TGTGCCAGCAGCTCCAATGTGGAGACCCAGTACTTC
NA TRBJ2-1 TRBV6-1 NA CASSEATTGISEQFF TGTGCCAGCAGTGAAGCTACCACAGGTATAAGTGAGCAGTTCTTC
NA TRBJ2-5 TRBV11-1 NA CASSLVHRWGYQETQYF TGTGCCAGCAGCTTAGTCCACCGGTGGGGGTACCAAGAGACCCAGTACTTC
NA TRBJ1-1 TRBV4-1 NA CASSQEVVGRAFF TGCGCCAGCAGCCAAGAAGTGGTCGGGAGAGCTTTCTTT
TRBD1 TRBJ2-5 TRBV28 NA CASSFSQGAGETQYF TGTGCCAGCAGTTTTTCACAGGGGGCGGGGGAGACCCAGTACTTC
NA TRBJ2-5 TRBV20-1 NA CSARDEGPPSQQETQYF TGCAGTGCTAGAGATGAGGGACCGCCATCGCAACAAGAGACCCAGTACTTC
NA TRBJ2-1 TRBV7-8 once CASSSSQDNEQFF TGTGCCAGCAGCTCCTCCCAAGACAATGAGCAGTTCTTC
TRBD1 TRBJ2-6 TRBV5-8 NA CASSRRTGPSSGANVLTF TGTGCCAGCAGCCGTCGGACAGGCCCAAGCTCTGGGGCCAACGTCCTGACTTTC
NA TRBJ2-7 TRBV7-9 NA CASSLFQGGADEQYF TGTGCCAGCAGCTTATTTCAGGGGGGAGCGGACGAGCAGTACTTC
TRBD2 TRBJ2-5 TRBV9 NA CASSPPSGTSGSSYQETQYF TGTGCCAGCAGCCCGCCCTCCGGGACTAGCGGGAGCTCGTACCAAGAGACCCAGTACTTC
TRBD1 TRBJ1-5 TRBV6-2/TRBV6-3 NA CASTRQGPRSSQPQHF TGTGCCAGCACCAGACAGGGGCCCCGGTCTAGCCAGCCCCAGCATTTT
NA TRBJ2-1 TRBV27 NA CASSLSISNEQFF TGTGCCAGCAGTTTATCAATCAGTAATGAGCAGTTCTTC
NA TRBJ2-1 TRBV25-1 NA CASSEPTVEQFF TGTGCCAGCAGTGAACCGACGGTTGAGCAGTTCTTC
TRBD2 TRBJ2-7 TRBV6-1 once CASSEWSSGGSPYEQYF TGTGCCAGCAGTGAATGGTCGAGCGGGGGCTCACCGTACGAGCAGTACTTC
NA TRBJ2-7 TRBV19 NA CASSNRDTGPYEQYF TGTGCCAGTAGTAACCGGGACACCGGCCCCTACGAGCAGTACTTC
TRBD2 TRBJ2-1 TRBV3-1 NA CASSLPGTSGNNEQFF TGTGCCAGCAGCCTACCAGGGACTAGCGGTAACAATGAGCAGTTCTTC
NA TRBJ2-1 TRBV5-5 few CASSLGVEQFF TGTGCCAGCAGCTTGGGGGTAGAGCAGTTCTTC
NA TRBJ2-1 TRBV28 once CASSDTSSSYNEQFF TGTGCCAGCAGTGATACTTCCTCCTCCTACAATGAGCAGTTCTTC
TRBD2 TRBJ2-1 TRBV6-2/TRBV6-3 NA CASSWTSGYNEQFF TGTGCCAGCAGTTGGACTAGCGGATACAATGAGCAGTTCTTC
TRBD1 TRBJ2-5 TRBV20-1 NA CSARGDRHQETQYF TGCAGTGCTAGAGGGGACAGGCACCAAGAGACCCAGTACTTC
NA TRBJ1-6 TRBV4-3 NA CASSKGGYNSPLHF TGCGCCAGCAGCAAAGGGGGGTATAATTCACCCCTCCACTTT
NA TRBJ2-1 TRBV7-2 few CASSLGTRNEQFF TGTGCCAGCAGCTTAGGGACGAGGAATGAGCAGTTCTTC
NA TRBJ2-1 TRBV5-1 few CASSLSYNEQFF TGCGCCAGCAGCTTAAGTTACAATGAGCAGTTCTTC
NA TRBJ2-7 TRBV28 NA CATKLTGFYEQYF TGTGCCACAAAATTAACAGGGTTCTACGAGCAGTACTTC
NA TRBJ2-3 TRBV6-2/TRBV6-3 few CASSYSDGGPDTQYF TGTGCCAGCAGTTACTCGGATGGGGGCCCAGATACGCAGTATTTT
NA TRBJ2-2 TRBV20-1 NA CSARDETANTGELFF TGCAGTGCTAGAGACGAGACAGCGAACACCGGGGAGCTGTTTTTT
NA TRBJ2-1 TRBV5-4 NA CASSLEASVDEQFF TGTGCCAGCAGCTTGGAGGCTAGCGTGGATGAGCAGTTCTTC
NA TRBJ2-5 TRBV10-3 NA CAIRAKKVIRPLETQYF TGTGCCATCAGAGCTAAAAAAGTAATAAGACCCCTGGAGACCCAGTACTTC
NA TRBJ2-1 TRBV9 once CASSVATVGSEQFF TGTGCCAGCAGCGTAGCTACTGTCGGGAGCGAGCAGTTCTTC
NA TRBJ1-2 TRBV10-2 NA CASWQGYGYTF TGCGCCAGCTGGCAGGGCTATGGCTACACCTTC
NA TRBJ2-7 TRBV4-3 NA CASSLQSGSSYEQYF TGCGCCAGCAGCCTTCAATCGGGGTCCTCCTACGAGCAGTACTTC
NA TRBJ1-2 TRBV29-1 NA CSVDEGSYTF TGCAGCGTGGACGAAGGGAGCTACACCTTC